Listed here is a single TCR beta chain. The antigen is not known. The PCR was carried out with 60 Vbeta primers and 13 Jbeta primers. Assay used: immunoSEQ multiplex PCR; TCRdb lists only in-frame clones, some missing. The profile covers about 160,000 clones, with approximately 88% appearing a single time and around 0.37% taken by the ten largest. The data are from a study of cytomegalovirus exposure and HLA in healthy donors. Overall study results and limits: Later analysis found that TCR beta chains associated with HLA were more clonally expanded than other, equally common chains.

The V segment lost 5 bases and the J segment 6 bases; nucleotides outside the gene matches: 10. Germline V gene sequence: CDR1 MNHNY, CDR2 SVGAGI (reference sequence). CDR3 size: 16 residues. The clonotype originates from a boy between 2 and 10 years old in good health and CMV-seronegative. The chain joins TRBV6-6 to TRBJ2-7; TRBD2 agrees at 13 bases. Material for sequencing was PBMCs. The CDR3 coding sequence is TGTGCCAGCAGTCCCGGGACTAGCGGGAATTTGGGCGAGCAGTACTTC. Protein product: CASSPGTSGNLGEQYF.